This entry lists 18 T cell receptor beta chains sequenced from one sample in a study of regulatory T cells in long-lasting Graves disease. Time point of the sample: newly diagnosed GD, antithyroid drugs for less than 3 months. Following extraction of RNA from PBMCs, that RNA was used to make the TCR library. Libraries of TCR beta came from iRepertoire HTBI primers plus Arm-PCR of CDR3 regions. A single record per CDR3 protein comes from TCRdb applying MiXCR to the multiplex PCR reads. The repertoire has roughly 430,000 distinct CDR3 sequences, roughly 15% of them found once; the top ten carry over 8.5%. These data are also associated with another study on T cells in Graves' hyperthyroidism and ophthalmopathy.

Sequenced material: peripheral blood mononuclear cells (PBMCs), taken at new diagnosis, from a patient treated with antithyroid drugs. The receptors originated from a woman in her thirties with Graves disease.

This chain joins TRBV20-1 and TRBJ2-1; D gene uncertain. V gave up 3 bases and J gave up 6 bases, with 9 bases separating them. CDR1 and CDR2 (germline): DFQATT, SNEGSKA (reference sequence). The CDR3 has 12 residues. This CDR3 reads CSASLGGNEQFF. CDR3 bases: TGCAGTGCTAGTCTAGGTGGCAATGAGCAGTTCTTC.

The rearrangement uses TRBV10-3 and TRBJ1-2, with TRBD1 matching 7 bases. The ends lost 0 bases at V and 1 base at J; junction bases unmatched: 2. Germline lookup yields CDR1 ENHRY and CDR2 SYGVKD. The CDR3 loop spans 15 amino acids. CDR3 region: CAISESGTDNYGYTF. The CDR3 DNA sequence: TGTGCCATCAGTGAGTCGGGGACAGATAACTATGGCTACACCTTC.

This clonotype was counted at least ten times. The chain joins TRBV28 to TRBJ2-2; D may be TRBD2 (6 bases). Trimming removed 5 bases at V and 4 bases at J, with 14 bases between. The CDR3 sequence is 15 residues long. The germline CDR1 and CDR2 sequences are MDHEN and SYDVKM. CDR3 in amino acids: CASSMHGSSTGELFF. For the CDR3, the DNA is TGTGCCAGCAGTATGCACGGGAGTTCCACCGGGGAGCTGTTTTTT. Using reference TRBV28 and TRBJ2-2 for the parts outside the CDR3, the full variable domain is DVKVTQSSRYLVKRTGEKVFLECVQDMDHENMFWYRQDPGLGLRLIYFSYDVKMKEKGDIPEGYSVSREKKERFSLILESASTNQTSMYLCASSMHGSSTGELFFGEGSRLTVL.

In this sample, this clonotype turned up many times. The V call is TRBV7-9, the J call TRBJ2-2, with 10 bases identical to TRBD2. V shed 4 bases, J shed 1 base, and the junction held 9 bases outside the gene matches. The CDR3 extends over 18 amino acids. The germline V gene encodes CDR1 SEHNR and CDR2 FQNEAQ (reference sequence). The CDR3 nucleotides are TGTGCCAGCAGCTCCCCTGGGGGACTAGCGCTGAACACCGGGGAGCTGTTTTTT. Translating gives CASSSPGGLALNTGELFF. Supplemented by reference TRBV7-9 and TRBJ2-2, the full variable domain reads DTGVSQNPRHKITKRGQNVTFRCDPISEHNRLYWYRQTLGQGPEFLTYFQNEAQLEKSRLLSDRFSAERPKGSFSTLEIQRTEQGDSAMYLCASSSPGGLALNTGELFFGEGSRLTVL.

The chain couples TRBV6-1 to TRBJ1-1; D not resolved. Germline V gives CDR1 MNHNS, CDR2 SASEGT. Trimming left V 6 bases short and J 1 base short, with 9 bases between. There are 13 residues in the CDR3. CDR3 sequence: CASSRTKNTEAFF. CDR3 sequence (DNA): TGTGCCAGCAGCCGTACAAAGAACACTGAAGCTTTCTTT.

Ten or more counts support this clonotype. This chain uses TRBV5-6 with TRBJ2-2; tentatively, D is TRBD2 (6 bases). The CDR3 is made up of 15 amino acids. The V end was cut by 4 bases, the J end by 4 bases, with 14 bases between. CDR1 is SGHDT, CDR2 YYEEEE, per germline. The CDR3 sequence: CASSPVGGATGELFF. As DNA, the CDR3 is TGTGCCAGCAGCCCGGTCGGAGGGGCCACCGGGGAGCTGTTTTTT.

This clonotype has ten or more counts. The rearrangement uses TRBV7-3 and TRBJ2-1, with 13 bases lining up with TRBD2. The CDR3 runs to 15 residues. Germline V gene data show CDR1 as SGHTA and CDR2 as FQGTGA. V lost 5 bases and J lost 9; bases outside the gene matches: 7. The CDR3 reads CASSKLAGGRIEQFF. The CDR3 nucleotides read TGTGCCAGCAGCAAACTAGCGGGAGGGAGAATTGAGCAGTTCTTC.

The table lists this clonotype with a few counts. One base away lies a much larger clone, so this may be a sequencing read error. This chain uses TRBV27 with TRBJ2-3; D is perhaps TRBD1 or TRBD2 (5 bases each). CDR1 MNHEY and CDR2 SMNVEV come from the germline V gene (reference sequence). V was cut by 5 bases and J by 0 bases, with 9 bases left in between. The CDR3 covers 14 residues. CDR3 sequence: CASSMGPSTDTQYF. CDR3 coding DNA: TGTGCCAGCAGTATGGGACCTAGCACAGATACGCAGTATTTT.

The table lists this clonotype with a few counts. The V and J genes are TRBV29-1 and TRBJ2-1; 9 nucleotides match TRBD2. With 5 bases clipped from V and 15 bases from J, the junction kept 11 bases outside the gene matches. This CDR3 contains 12 residues. The germline V gene encodes CDR1 SQVTM and CDR2 ANQGSEA. CDR3: CSVRSGSGWLFF. The DNA of the CDR3 is TGCAGCGTTCGTAGCGGGAGCGGGTGGCTGTTCTTC.

V is TRBV6-1 and J is TRBJ2-1; D unresolved. CDR3 length equals 15 residues. Trimming removed 6 bases at V and 0 bases at J, with 12 bases between. Germline lookup yields CDR1 MNHNS and CDR2 SASEGT. CDR3 coding DNA: TGTGCCAGCAGAACCTATGGGGTCTCCTACAATGAGCAGTTCTTC. Its translation is CASRTYGVSYNEQFF.

This clonotype was observed at least ten times. The chain joins TRBV20-1 to TRBJ2-1; TRBD1 agrees at 11 bases. Looked up from germline, CDR1 is DFQATT and CDR2 is SNEGSKA (reference sequence). The CDR3 has 14 amino acids. V lost 2 bases to trimming and J lost 6 bases; unmatched junction nucleotides: 3. CDR3 in DNA: TGCAGTGCTAGAAACGGACAGGGGGCCAATGAGCAGTTCTTC. Translating it yields CSARNGQGANEQFF.

The V and J genes are TRBV7-6 and TRBJ2-1, with 8 positions matching TRBD1. This CDR3 has 15 residues. Per germline, CDR1 SGHVS and CDR2 FNYEAQ. Germline trimming cut 5 bases from V and 4 bases from J; bases unmatched to any gene: 7. CDR3 coding DNA: TGTGCCAGCAGCCCTGACAGGGGTGGGTACAATGAGCAGTTCTTC. Protein sequence: CASSPDRGGYNEQFF.

Remarks on this clonotype: This may stem from a read error, because a much larger clone lies one nucleotide away. Likely a read error: the CDR3 ends without its conserved phenylalanine or tryptophan. J is TRBJ1-1 and V is TRBV7-8; tentative D call: TRBD1 (6 bases). V was shortened by 5 bases and J by 8 bases, with 21 bases between the two germline ends. The germline gives CDR1 SGHVS, CDR2 FQNEAQ. This CDR3 is 15 amino acids long. CDR3 DNA sequence: TGTGCCAGCAGCACGAGTCGAGGTGGGGGCACCGAAGCTTTCTCT. Its protein product is CASSTSRGGGTEAFS.

This clonotype came up many times. The rearrangement joins TRBV5-4 to TRBJ2-5, with TRBD1 matching 8 bases. The CDR3 loop spans 15 amino acids. In germline, CDR1 is SGHNT, CDR2 YYREEE (reference sequence). The ends lost 3 bases at V and 5 bases at J; junction bases unmatched: 9. DNA of the CDR3: TGTGCCAGCAGCTCTCGGACAGGGTCAGTGGAGACCCAGTACTTC. The encoded protein is CASSSRTGSVETQYF.

At least ten counts were recorded for this clonotype. This rearrangement joins TRBV2 to TRBJ1-1; the match to TRBD1 covers 8 bases. V gave up 8 bases and J gave up 11 bases; unmatched junction bases: 4. Germline values: CDR1 SNHLY, CDR2 FYNNEI. CDR3 length: 10 residues. CDR3 DNA sequence: TGTGCCAGCTTGACAGGGGACGCTTTCTTT. It codes for CASLTGDAFF.

At least ten counts were recorded for this clonotype. The rearrangement joins TRBV4-1 to TRBJ1-2; D gene ambiguous. CDR1 and CDR2 from the germline V gene are MGHRA and YSYEKL. This CDR3 is built from 14 residues. The V and J ends lost 3 bases and 2 bases respectively, with 10 bases between them. CDR3 region: CASSHLGGNYGYTF. The CDR3 DNA sequence: TGCGCCAGCAGCCATCTAGGAGGGAACTATGGCTACACCTTC.

The V gene is TRBV28, the J gene TRBJ1-2, with a weak D call TRBD1 (6 bases). The V gene lost 7 bases and the J gene lost 3 bases, with 24 bases spanning the gap. The CDR3 is 17 amino acids. CDR1 is MDHEN, CDR2 SYDVKM, per germline. The CDR3 DNA reads as TGTGCCAGCACCCGGCGGCAGGGGCCCCGTCCGGACTATGGCTACACCTTC. This encodes CASTRRQGPRPDYGYTF.

This clonotype has only a few counts. The chain recombines TRBV7-9 with TRBJ1-3, with 11 positions matching TRBD1. Germline V gene lookup returns CDR1 SEHNR and CDR2 FQNEAQ (reference sequence). V shed 5 bases, J shed 0 bases, and the junction held 12 bases outside the gene matches. The CDR3 has 19 residues. CDR3 nucleotides: TGTGCCAGCAGCCTTCCGCGGGACAGGGGGACCGCCTCTGGAAACACCATATATTTT. Protein sequence: CASSLPRDRGTASGNTIYF.